This is a list of T cell receptor beta chains from one sample in a study of control samples from healthy donors and cancer patients. Method: immunoSEQ multiplex PCR; TCRdb's copy keeps in-frame clones and lacks some. The data show about 95,000 clones, with more than 85% seen just once and about 0.92% held by the top ten. Sequencing used blood. All receptors derive from a woman younger than 45 in good health. Both conserved end residues are trimmed from each CDR3.

j_gene	v_gene	CDR3aa
TRBJ1-4	TRBV7-9	ASSRLSGQSREKLF
TRBJ2-2	TRBV24-1	ATSHPGLADTGELF
TRBJ1-4	TRBV2	ASRAQGTTNEKLF
TRBJ2-5	TRBV5-1	ASSLYSSSGETQY
TRBJ1-3	TRBV2	ASKLLNTGNTIY
TRBJ1-5	TRBV30	AWSEIGLGGNQPQH
TRBJ2-1	TRBV2	ASTLSGLAGGEQF
TRBJ2-5	TRBV5-5	ASSPTGQETQY
TRBJ1-5	TRBV6-6	ASSPGTGRDRSQPQH
TRBJ1-2	TRBV18	ASSPLRSPNYGYT
TRBJ2-7	TRBV30	AWSASPASYEQY
TRBJ1-1	TRBV6-5	ASSRRQMNTEAF
TRBJ2-7	TRBV5-1	ASSLGRGASTYEQY
TRBJ2-3	TRBV5-6	ASSLNRGATDTQY
TRBJ1-6	TRBV28	ASSLRVHNSPLH
TRBJ1-4	TRBV30	ASEAAGGNEKLF
TRBJ1-6	TRBV7-8	ASSLETGVRNSPLH
TRBJ2-7	TRBV9	ASSSRTGNSYEQY
TRBJ2-1	TRBV7-3	ASSRSSYNEQF
TRBJ2-5	TRBV7-3	ASSLGNSGQETQY
TRBJ1-2	TRBV29-1	SVVGYGYT
TRBJ2-5	TRBV28	ASSLRPTGVSGETQY
TRBJ2-5	TRBV5-1	ASHRGTPQETQY
TRBJ1-6	TRBV18	ASSPGRADNSPLH
TRBJ2-1	TRBV7-9	ASSPRMRGDNEQF
TRBJ2-2	TRBV2	ASRRERQTGELF
TRBJ1-1	TRBV11-2	ASIHLGDTEAF
TRBJ1-5	TRBV5-6	ASTRWGAYQPQH
TRBJ2-7	TRBV5-1	ASSLARDNSYEQY
TRBJ1-3	TRBV27	ASSSHTGAGNTIY
TRBJ1-4	TRBV7-8	ASRWTGGASEKLF
TRBJ1-2	TRBV6-5	ASSFRMGDGYT
TRBJ1-2	TRBV9	ASSHTGPRGYT
TRBJ1-2	TRBV30	AWWGFGTGGKNYGYT
TRBJ2-3	TRBV30	AWSVAGDTQY
TRBJ2-2	TRBV7-9	ASSLGSGGTGELF
TRBJ1-5	TRBV5-1	ASSSEGHSNQPQH
TRBJ1-6	TRBV19	ASETGLGNSPLH
TRBJ1-5	TRBV2	ASGWGDRVDQPQH